This T cell receptor (beta chain) was captured by sequencing in a study of T cell changes during pregnancy in multiple sclerosis. Germline V CDR1 and CDR2: SGDLS, YYNGEE. Trimming stripped 3 bases from V and 1 base from J, with 16 bases between. This CDR3 region has 16 residues. TCRdb's table, derived via immunoSEQ multiplex PCR, lists solely in-frame clones and lacks some. The sample has roughly 60,000 clones; roughly 96% are singletons. The receptor comes from a female donor with multiple sclerosis, enrolled in a pregnancy study. The chain couples TRBV9 to TRBJ1-1; possible D gene TRBD1, 6 bases. Here the sequenced sample was CD8+ T cells from peripheral blood mononuclear cells, taken after pregnancy. This CDR3 reads CASSAAGTPKNTEAFF. Written as DNA, the CDR3 is TGTGCCAGCAGCGCTGCCGGGACACCAAAGAACACTGAAGCTTTCTTT.